The source of this T cell receptor beta chain is a study of cytomegalovirus exposure and HLA in healthy donors. Study findings and constraints: Most observed TCR sequences were rare, whereas some public TCRs were detected in many donors. Later, an analysis found that common viral pathogens appeared to be linked with several of the most significant clusters.

This CDR3 spans 16 amino acids. Germline-derived CDR1 and CDR2 are SGHTS and YDEGEE. Germline trimming cut 4 bases from V and 3 bases from J; bases unmatched to any gene: 6. The study ran its PCR with 60 Vbeta and 13 Jbeta primers. Original analysis: Later analysis identified around 85 million unique TCR beta chains, 8.5 million to 13 million shared. Libraries were prepared by immunoSEQ multiplex PCR; TCRdb keeps only in-frame clonotypes and omits some of them. V, J and clone size are taken as reported in that table, and D and trimming were inferred from the DNA itself. This sample has under 200,000 clones, with around 80% found just once. This clone was recorded a few times. What it binds is not known.

The TCR originated in a woman aged 50 to 60 in good health and CMV-seropositive. The rearrangement links TRBV5-8 to TRBJ1-4; TRBD1 matches 10 bases. The sequencing sample was made of PBMCs. The CDR3 spells CASSPGTGEANEKLFF. The CDR3 DNA is TGTGCCAGCAGCCCAGGGACAGGGGAAGCTAATGAAAAACTGTTTTTT.